This passage covers 15 T cell receptor beta chains from one sample sequenced in a study of OX40 agonist ivuxolimab in advanced cancers. The protocol was immunoSEQ multiplex PCR, while the TCRdb copy is restricted to in-frame clones and leaves out a portion. The repertoire consists of over 70,000 clones, with 85% to 90% occurring once and the leading ten covering approximately 11%. This specimen was CD4+ or CD8+ T cells sorted from blood, taken in a trial of the OX40 agonist ivuxolimab. Receptors were obtained from an adult with an advanced solid tumor such as melanoma, head and neck, liver or kidney cancer.

The CDR3 DNA sequence: TGTGCCAGCAGTTACCGAGGGGTGTACACTGAAGCTTTCTTT. Its translation: CASSYRGVYTEAFF. V and J are TRBV6-5 and TRBJ1-1; tentative D call: TRBD1 (5 bases). The CDR3 spans 14 residues. Per the germline V gene, CDR1 is MNHEY and CDR2 is SVGAGI. With 2 bases removed from V and 3 bases from J, the gap between germline ends came to 10 bases.

The chain has TRBV7-3 and TRBJ2-1; 10 bases align to TRBD2. Trimming took 4 bases from V and 7 from J; bases not matched to a gene: 4. The CDR3 consists of 14 residues. Per germline, CDR1 SGHTA and CDR2 FQGTGA. The DNA for the CDR3 is TGTGCCAGCAGCTCTAGCGGGAGCATTAATGAGCAGTTCTTC. Protein product: CASSSSGSINEQFF.

This chain links TRBV28 with TRBJ2-1; 7 bases align to TRBD2. Trimming cost V 6 bases and J 0 bases; bases outside gene matches: 8. The CDR3 totals 16 residues. Germline V gene data show CDR1 as MDHEN and CDR2 as SYDVKM. DNA for the CDR3: TGTGCCAGCAGGGGGGGGTGGGGAAGCTCCTACAATGAGCAGTTCTTC. It specifies CASRGGWGSSYNEQFF.

The CDR3 reads CATSRDRAGTYEQYF. The CDR3 nucleotides are TGTGCCACCAGCAGAGATCGTGCGGGGACCTACGAGCAGTACTTC. V gene TRBV15 combines with J gene TRBJ2-7; tentative D call: TRBD2 (6 bases). The CDR3 totals 15 residues. The germline gives CDR1 LNHNV, CDR2 YYDKDF (reference sequence). Trimming took off 0 bases at V and 2 bases at J, with 11 bases between the two ends.

The J gene is TRBJ2-7, the V gene TRBV27; 8 bases align to TRBD1. CDR3 length equals 15 residues. Looked up from germline, CDR1 is MNHEY and CDR2 is SMNVEV (reference sequence). The V segment lost 0 bases and the J segment 6 bases; nucleotides outside the gene matches: 7. CDR3 protein: CASSLSGQGAFEQYF. The CDR3 DNA sequence: TGTGCCAGCAGTTTATCCGGACAGGGTGCCTTCGAGCAGTACTTC.

The V call is TRBV29-1, the J call TRBJ2-7, with D possibly matching TRBD2 (6 bases). The CDR3 totals 11 residues. The germline V gene has CDR1 SQVTM and CDR2 ANQGSEA. Trimming pared 3 bases from V and 6 bases from J, leaving 9 bases between. The chain's CDR3 is CSVEWRGEQYF. DNA for the CDR3: TGCAGCGTTGAGTGGCGGGGCGAGCAGTACTTC.

CDR3 sequence reads: CASSPGSLRETMLETQYF. In nucleotides, the CDR3 is TGTGCCAGCAGCCCAGGGTCCTTACGGGAGACTATGTTGGAGACCCAGTACTTC. This sequence joins TRBV11-2 and TRBJ2-5; a possible D gene is TRBD2 (6 bases). Trimming left V 5 bases short and J 5 bases short, with 27 bases between. This CDR3 has 18 residues. Germline values: CDR1 SGHAT, CDR2 FQNNGV.

The V gene is TRBV28, the J gene TRBJ2-6, with D perhaps TRBD1 or TRBD2 (5 bases each). V lost 5 bases to trimming and J lost 2 bases, with 13 bases between them. This CDR3 region has 16 residues. The germline V gene has CDR1 MDHEN and CDR2 SYDVKM. CDR3 residues: CASSGTSSPGANVLTF. CDR3 nucleotides: TGTGCCAGCAGTGGGACGAGCTCCCCTGGGGCCAACGTCCTGACTTTC.

This chain links TRBV28 with TRBJ2-7, with D perhaps matching TRBD2 (6 bases). The ends were cut back, 7 bases at V and 5 bases at J, with 21 bases in the middle. The CDR3 is made up of 15 amino acids. In germline, CDR1 is MDHEN, CDR2 SYDVKM. CDR3 bases: TGTGCCAGCATCCCGAGCGGGTGGCCAGGAGACGAGCAGTACTTC. Protein sequence: CASIPSGWPGDEQYF.

V gene TRBV29-1 combines with J gene TRBJ2-3; a weak D match, TRBD2 (5 bases). This CDR3 comprises 14 residues. Trimming took 8 bases from V and 4 from J, leaving 19 bases between them. In germline, CDR1 is SQVTM, CDR2 ANQGSEA. CDR3 bases: TGCAGCCTTGTCCCTCCGGACTCTTCAGATACGCAGTATTTT. Translated, it gives CSLVPPDSSDTQYF.

The V and J genes are TRBV27 and TRBJ2-7; 7 bases agree with TRBD1. With 8 bases clipped from V and 1 base from J, the junction kept 8 bases outside the gene matches. The CDR3 spans 14 residues. Germline CDR1 MNHEY, CDR2 SMNVEV (reference sequence). The CDR3 sequence is CASGAGTASYEQYF. As DNA, the CDR3 is TGTGCCAGCGGGGCCGGGACAGCATCCTACGAGCAGTACTTC.

This clone was seen more than once but under ten times. V usage is TRBV10-2 and J usage is TRBJ1-1; 8 nucleotides line up with TRBD1. This CDR3 is built from 12 residues. Germline V gene sequence: CDR1 WSHSY, CDR2 SAAADI. V shed 6 bases, J shed 7 bases, and the junction held 4 bases outside the gene matches. The CDR3 is CASSEQGGEAFF. In nucleotides, the CDR3 is TGCGCCAGCAGCGAACAGGGGGGTGAAGCTTTCTTT.

J is TRBJ2-7 and V is TRBV7-6; possible D gene TRBD2, 6 bases. CDR1 and CDR2 (germline): SGHVS, FNYEAQ. This CDR3 has 13 residues. The germline V and J ends were trimmed by 7 bases and 5 bases, with 15 bases remaining between them. The CDR3 protein is CASTDPGVNEQYF. The CDR3, as DNA: TGTGCCAGCACCGACCCGGGGGTGAACGAGCAGTACTTC.

The rearrangement joins TRBV7-9 to TRBJ2-1; D gene unclear. The V end was cut by 5 bases, the J end by 5 bases, with 16 bases between. The CDR3 totals 15 residues. Per the germline V gene, CDR1 is SEHNR and CDR2 is FQNEAQ (reference sequence). The CDR3, as DNA: TGTGCCAGCAGCCGGGTGATAGGTCTGGACAATGAGCAGTTCTTC. It translates to CASSRVIGLDNEQFF. The full variable domain, completed using reference TRBV7-9 and TRBJ2-1, is DTGVSQNPRHKITKRGQNVTFRCDPISEHNRLYWYRQTLGQGPEFLTYFQNEAQLEKSRLLSDRFSAERPKGSFSTLEIQRTEQGDSAMYLCASSRVIGLDNEQFFGPGTRLTVL.

This clone came up a few times. V gene TRBV27 combines with J gene TRBJ1-2; no definite D call. Per germline, CDR1 MNHEY and CDR2 SMNVEV (reference sequence). V lost 4 bases to trimming and J lost 3 bases, with 18 bases between them. The CDR3 runs 16 residues. This CDR3 is CASSSTVTGGYYGYTF. The CDR3 bases are TGTGCCAGCAGTTCGACGGTGACGGGAGGCTACTATGGCTACACCTTC.